Given below is one T cell receptor (beta chain) in context. The target antigen is unknown. The record originates from a study of CD8 T cells in Susac syndrome. Broader study findings: Total CD8+ repertoires held some 15 Susac-specific public clones, while CD8+ TEMRA repertoires held five. Only a relatively small number of individuals were included in the TCR sequencing and HLA analysis.

Each Susac syndrome patient had definite or probable disease by recently defined criteria. Random-hexamer reverse transcription was applied to roughly 0.5 to 1 ug RNA. TCRdb re-analysed the immunoSEQ multiplex PCR reads in MiXCR, keeping a single row per CDR3 protein. The sample yields some 130,000 distinct CDR3 sequences, approximately 95% seen once. Sequenced: CD8+ T cells from PBMCs. This TCR was sampled from a human donor with Susac syndrome.

CDR3 amino acids: CAWSLVGSSYNEQFF. CDR3 nucleotide sequence: TGTGCCTGGAGTCTCGTGGGGAGCTCCTACAATGAGCAGTTCTTC. The chain combines TRBV30 with TRBJ2-1, with D maybe TRBD2 (5 bases). This CDR3 comprises 15 residues. Germline V gene sequence: CDR1 GTSNPN, CDR2 SVGIG (reference sequence). V lost 2 bases and J lost 0, with 11 bases in between.